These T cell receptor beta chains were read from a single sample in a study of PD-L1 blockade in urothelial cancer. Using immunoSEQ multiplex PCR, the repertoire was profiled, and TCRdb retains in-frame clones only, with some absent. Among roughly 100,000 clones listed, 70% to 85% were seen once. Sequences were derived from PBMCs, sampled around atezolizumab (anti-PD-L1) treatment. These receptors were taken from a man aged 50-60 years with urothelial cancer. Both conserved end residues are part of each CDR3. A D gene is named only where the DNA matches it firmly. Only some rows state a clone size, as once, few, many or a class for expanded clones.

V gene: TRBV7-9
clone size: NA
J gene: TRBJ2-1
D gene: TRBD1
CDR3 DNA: TGTGCCAGCAGCCAATTACGGGACAGCTCTTACAATGAGCAGTTCTTC
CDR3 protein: CASSQLRDSSYNEQFF

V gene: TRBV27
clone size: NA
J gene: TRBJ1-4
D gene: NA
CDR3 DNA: TGTGCCAGCAGTCGAGAGGACGGTCCCGCCAGGAGGGAAAAACTGTTTTTT
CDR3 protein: CASSREDGPARREKLFF

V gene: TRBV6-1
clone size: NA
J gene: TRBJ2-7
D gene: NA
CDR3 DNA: TGTGCCAGCAGTGTACAGGAGCTCCACGAGCAGTACTTC
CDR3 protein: CASSVQELHEQYF

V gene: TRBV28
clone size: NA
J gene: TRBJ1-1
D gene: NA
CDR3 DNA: TGTGCCAGCAGCCGGTCGGGGGGGGCCGACACTGAAGCTTTCTTT
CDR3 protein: CASSRSGGADTEAFF

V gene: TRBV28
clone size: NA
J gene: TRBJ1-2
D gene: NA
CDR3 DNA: TGTGCCAGCACCTCGGGGGCTAACTATGGCTACACCTTC
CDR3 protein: CASTSGANYGYTF

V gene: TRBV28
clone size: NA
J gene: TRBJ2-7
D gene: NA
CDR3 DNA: TGTGCCAGCAGTGGCCCCAGGGTCTCCGAGCAGTACTTC
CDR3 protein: CASSGPRVSEQYF

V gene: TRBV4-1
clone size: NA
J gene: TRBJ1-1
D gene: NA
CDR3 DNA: TGCGCCAGCAGTCTACTCGGGGGGCAGACTGAAGCTTTCTTT
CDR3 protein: CASSLLGGQTEAFF

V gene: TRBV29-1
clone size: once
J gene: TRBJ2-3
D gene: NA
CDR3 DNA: TGCAGCGTTTTAGGGCAGGGGAAGAGTACAGATACGCAGTATTTT
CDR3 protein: CSVLGQGKSTDTQYF

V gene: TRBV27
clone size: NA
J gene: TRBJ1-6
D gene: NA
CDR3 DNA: TGTGCCAGCAGTTCTGGGCAGAATAATTCACCCCTCCACTTT
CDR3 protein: CASSSGQNNSPLHF

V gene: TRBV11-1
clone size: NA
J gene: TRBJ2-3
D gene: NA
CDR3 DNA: TGTGCCAGCAGCTCTGAGGTGACTAGCACAGATACGCAGTATTTT
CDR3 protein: CASSSEVTSTDTQYF

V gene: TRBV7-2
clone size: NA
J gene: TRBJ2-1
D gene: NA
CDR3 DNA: TGTGCCAGCAGCTTACTTTCGGATGAGCAGTTCTTC
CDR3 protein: CASSLLSDEQFF

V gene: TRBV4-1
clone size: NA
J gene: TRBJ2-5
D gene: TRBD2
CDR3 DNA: TGCGCCAGCAGCCAAGTACAGCGGGAGGAGGAGACCCAGTACTTC
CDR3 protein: CASSQVQREEETQYF

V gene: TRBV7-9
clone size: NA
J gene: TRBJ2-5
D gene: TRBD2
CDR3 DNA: TGTGCCAGCAGCCGGGGACTAGCGGGAGCAGGCCAAGAGACCCAGTACTTC
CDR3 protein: CASSRGLAGAGQETQYF

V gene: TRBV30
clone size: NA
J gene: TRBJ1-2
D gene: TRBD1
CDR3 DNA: TGTGCCTGGAGTGTATGGGGACAGGGTAACTATGGCTACACCTTC
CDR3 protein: CAWSVWGQGNYGYTF

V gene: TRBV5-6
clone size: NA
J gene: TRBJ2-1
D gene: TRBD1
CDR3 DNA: TGTGCCAGCAGACAGGGGACCGCGGGTGGGAATGAGCAGTTCTTC
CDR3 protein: CASRQGTAGGNEQFF

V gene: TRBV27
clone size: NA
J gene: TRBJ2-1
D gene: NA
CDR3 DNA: TGTGCCAGCAGTTTATCAATACAGGCCTCCTACAATGAGCAGTTCTTC
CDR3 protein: CASSLSIQASYNEQFF

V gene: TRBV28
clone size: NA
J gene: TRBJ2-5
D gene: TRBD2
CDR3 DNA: TGTGCCAGCAGTTTATCGGGGACTAGGGAAGAGACCCAGTACTTC
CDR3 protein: CASSLSGTREETQYF

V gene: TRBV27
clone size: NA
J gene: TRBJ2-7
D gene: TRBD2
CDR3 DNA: TGTGCCAGCACAAGGGCGGGGGGGGTCTACGAGCAGTACTTC
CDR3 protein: CASTRAGGVYEQYF

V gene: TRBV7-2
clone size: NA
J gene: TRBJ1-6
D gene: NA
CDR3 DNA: TGTGCCAGCAGCTTCGGGGTAAATTCACCCCTCCACTTT
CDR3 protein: CASSFGVNSPLHF

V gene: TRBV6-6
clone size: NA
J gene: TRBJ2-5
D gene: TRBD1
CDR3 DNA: TGTGCCAGCAGCACCACAGGGGGCCAAGAGACCCAGTACTTC
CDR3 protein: CASSTTGGQETQYF

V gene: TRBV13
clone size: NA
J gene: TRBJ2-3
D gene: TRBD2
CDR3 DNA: TGTGCCAGCAGCCCATTACTAGCGGGAGGGGTTCTTACGCAGTATTTT
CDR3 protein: CASSPLLAGGVLTQYF

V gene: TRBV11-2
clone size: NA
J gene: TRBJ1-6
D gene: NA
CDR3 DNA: TGTGCCAGCAGCTTAGAAGGCCACAGATATAATTCACCCCTCCACTTT
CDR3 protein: CASSLEGHRYNSPLHF

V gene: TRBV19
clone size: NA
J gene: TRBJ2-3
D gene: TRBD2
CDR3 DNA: TGTGCCAGTAGTAGCGGGAGGGTAAGCACAGATACGCAGTATTTT
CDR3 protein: CASSSGRVSTDTQYF

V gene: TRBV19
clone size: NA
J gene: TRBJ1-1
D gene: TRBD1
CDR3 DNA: TGTGCCAGTAGCGAGGGGACAGGGCGAACTGAAGCTTTCTTT
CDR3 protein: CASSEGTGRTEAFF

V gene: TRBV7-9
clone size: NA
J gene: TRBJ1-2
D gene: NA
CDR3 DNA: TGTGCCAGCAGCAAGACAGACGCTATTGGCTACACCTTC
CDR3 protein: CASSKTDAIGYTF

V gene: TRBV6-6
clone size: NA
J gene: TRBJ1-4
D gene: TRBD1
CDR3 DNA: TGTGCCAGCCGACAGGGATCAGATGAAAAACTGTTTTTT
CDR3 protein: CASRQGSDEKLFF

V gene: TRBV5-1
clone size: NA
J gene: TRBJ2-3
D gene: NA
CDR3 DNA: TGCGCCAGCAGCTTGCGGCGGGGCGGGAGCACAGATACGCAGTATTTT
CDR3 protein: CASSLRRGGSTDTQYF

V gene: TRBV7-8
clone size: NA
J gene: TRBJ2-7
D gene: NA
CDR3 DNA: TGTGCCAGCAGCTTAGAGGACAGTTCAGTCTACGAGCAGTACTTC
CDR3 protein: CASSLEDSSVYEQYF

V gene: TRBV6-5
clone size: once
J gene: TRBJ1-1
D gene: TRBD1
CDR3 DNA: TGTGCCAGCAAGGTGAGGGGACAGAAGAACACTGAAGCTTTCTTT
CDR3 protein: CASKVRGQKNTEAFF

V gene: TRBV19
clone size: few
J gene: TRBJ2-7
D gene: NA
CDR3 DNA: TGTGCCAGTAGTGCGGGACTCCGCTACGAGCAGTACTTC
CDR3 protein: CASSAGLRYEQYF

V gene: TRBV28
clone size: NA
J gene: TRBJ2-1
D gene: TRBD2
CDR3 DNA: TGTGCCAGCAGTTTAAGTGCTAGCGGGGTAGGGAATGAGCAGTTCTTC
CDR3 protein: CASSLSASGVGNEQFF

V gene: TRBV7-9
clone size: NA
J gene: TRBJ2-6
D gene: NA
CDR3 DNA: TGTGCCAGCAGCCTAGGGGCCAACGTCCTGACTTTC
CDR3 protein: CASSLGANVLTF

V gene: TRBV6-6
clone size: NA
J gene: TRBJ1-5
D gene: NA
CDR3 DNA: TGTGCCAGCTTTAATGCAGGAAATCAGCCCCAGCATTTT
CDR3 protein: CASFNAGNQPQHF

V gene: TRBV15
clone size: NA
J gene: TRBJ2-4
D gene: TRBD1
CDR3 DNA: TGTGCCACCTCAGGGGGATTTGGGGCCAAAAACATTCAGTACTTC
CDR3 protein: CATSGGFGAKNIQYF

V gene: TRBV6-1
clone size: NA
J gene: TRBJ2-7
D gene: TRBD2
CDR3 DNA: TGTGCCAGCAGTGGGGGCGGGAGCCAAGCCTACGAGCAGTACTTC
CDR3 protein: CASSGGGSQAYEQYF

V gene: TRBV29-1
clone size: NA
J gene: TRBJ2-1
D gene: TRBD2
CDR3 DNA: TGCAGCGTTGGACTAGCGGGAGGGGACAATGAGCAGTTCTTC
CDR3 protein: CSVGLAGGDNEQFF

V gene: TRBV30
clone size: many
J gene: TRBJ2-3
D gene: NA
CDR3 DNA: TGTGCCTGGAGCCAGGGATTCAGCACAGATACGCAGTATTTT
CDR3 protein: CAWSQGFSTDTQYF

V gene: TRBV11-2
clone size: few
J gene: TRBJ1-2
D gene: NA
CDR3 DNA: TGTGCCAGCAGCTTAGGGCCGACAGGTATTAACTATGGCTACACCTTC
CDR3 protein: CASSLGPTGINYGYTF

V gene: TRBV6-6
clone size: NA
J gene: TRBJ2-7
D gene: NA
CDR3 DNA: TGTGCCAGCACCGCCGACAGGAACTACGAGCAGTACTTC
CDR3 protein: CASTADRNYEQYF

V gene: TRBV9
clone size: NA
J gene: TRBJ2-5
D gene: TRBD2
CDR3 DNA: TGTGCCAGCAGCGTAGAATCCGGGAGGGGTGAGACCCAGTACTTC
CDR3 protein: CASSVESGRGETQYF

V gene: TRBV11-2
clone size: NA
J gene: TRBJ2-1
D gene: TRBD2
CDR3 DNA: TGTGCCAGCAGCCCCCAAAATTGGGGCGGGGGGGCGGATGAGCAGTTCTTC
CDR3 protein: CASSPQNWGGGADEQFF

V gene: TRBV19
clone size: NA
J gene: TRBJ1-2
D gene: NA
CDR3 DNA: TGTGCCAGTAGTTTTTTACAGAGCTATGGCTACACCTTC
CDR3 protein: CASSFLQSYGYTF

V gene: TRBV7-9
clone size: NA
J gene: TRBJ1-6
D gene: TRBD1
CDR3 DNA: TGTGCCAGCAACTCTCCGGACAGGGGGCATCTTAATTCACCCCTCCACTTT
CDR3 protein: CASNSPDRGHLNSPLHF

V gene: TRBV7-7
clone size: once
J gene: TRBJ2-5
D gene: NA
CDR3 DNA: TGTGCTAGCAGCACAAACCCTAGCGATTTAGAGACCCAGTACTTC
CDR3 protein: CASSTNPSDLETQYF

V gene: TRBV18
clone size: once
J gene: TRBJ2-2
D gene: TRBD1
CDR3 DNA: TGTGCCAGCTCACCTGCAGGGGGCTACGGCGGGGAGCTGTTTTTT
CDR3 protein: CASSPAGGYGGELFF

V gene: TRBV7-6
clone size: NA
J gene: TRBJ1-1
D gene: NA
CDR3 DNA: TGTGCCAGCAGCGCGACAGGGAACACTGAAGCTTTCTTT
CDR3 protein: CASSATGNTEAFF

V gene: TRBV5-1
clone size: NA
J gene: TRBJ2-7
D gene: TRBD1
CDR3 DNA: TGCGCCAGCAGCGGGGGACAGGGCGACGTGCAGTACTTC
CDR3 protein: CASSGGQGDVQYF

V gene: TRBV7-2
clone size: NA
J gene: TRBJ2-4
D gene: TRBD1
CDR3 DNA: TGTGCCAGCAGCCCTCAGGGACAGTTAGCCAAAAACATTCAGTACTTC
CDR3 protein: CASSPQGQLAKNIQYF

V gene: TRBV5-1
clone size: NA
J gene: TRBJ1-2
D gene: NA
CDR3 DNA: TGCGCCAGCAGCTTGGACGTAGCCACATTTAACGGCTACACCTTC
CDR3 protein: CASSLDVATFNGYTF

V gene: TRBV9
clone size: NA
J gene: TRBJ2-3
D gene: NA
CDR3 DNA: TGTGCCAGCAGCGGCCGGGTCCGGGGAGATACGCAGTATTTT
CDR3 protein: CASSGRVRGDTQYF

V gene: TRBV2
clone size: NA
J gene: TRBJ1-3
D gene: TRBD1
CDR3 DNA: TGTGCCAGCAGGTCCGGGACAGGCTCTGGAAACACCATATATTTT
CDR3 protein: CASRSGTGSGNTIYF